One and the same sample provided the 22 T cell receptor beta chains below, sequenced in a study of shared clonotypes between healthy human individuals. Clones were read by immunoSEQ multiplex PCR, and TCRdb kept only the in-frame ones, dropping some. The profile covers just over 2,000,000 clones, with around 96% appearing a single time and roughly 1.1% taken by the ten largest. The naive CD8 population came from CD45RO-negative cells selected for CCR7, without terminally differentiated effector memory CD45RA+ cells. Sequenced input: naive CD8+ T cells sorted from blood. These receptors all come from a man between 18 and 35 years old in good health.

The CDR3 bases are TGTGCCAGTGCCGGGACAGCTAGCACAGATACGCAGTATTTT. It yields the protein CASAGTASTDTQYF. V usage is TRBV2 and J usage is TRBJ2-3, with 7 bases that match TRBD1. After removal of 9 bases from V and 0 bases from J, the junction contained 6 bases not matched to a gene. The CDR3 sequence is 14 residues long. Germline V lookup: CDR1 SNHLY, CDR2 FYNNEI.

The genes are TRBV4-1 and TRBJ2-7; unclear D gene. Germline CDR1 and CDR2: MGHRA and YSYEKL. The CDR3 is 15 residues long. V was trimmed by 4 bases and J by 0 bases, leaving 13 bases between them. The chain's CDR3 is CASSRLALSSYEQYF. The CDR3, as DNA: TGCGCCAGCAGCCGCCTCGCGTTGAGCTCCTACGAGCAGTACTTC.

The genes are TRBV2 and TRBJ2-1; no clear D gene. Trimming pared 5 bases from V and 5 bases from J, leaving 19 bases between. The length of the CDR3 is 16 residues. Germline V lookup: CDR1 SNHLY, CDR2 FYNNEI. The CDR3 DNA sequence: TGTGCCAGCAGTATGTCCGAAGAGCAGTTCCACAATGAGCAGTTCTTC. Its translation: CASSMSEEQFHNEQFF. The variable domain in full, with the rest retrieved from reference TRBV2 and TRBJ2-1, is EPEVTQTPSHQVTQMGQEVILRCVPISNHLYFYWYRQILGQKVEFLVSFYNNEISEKSEIFDDQFSVERPDGSNFTLKIRSTKLEDSAMYFCASSMSEEQFHNEQFFGPGTRLTVL.

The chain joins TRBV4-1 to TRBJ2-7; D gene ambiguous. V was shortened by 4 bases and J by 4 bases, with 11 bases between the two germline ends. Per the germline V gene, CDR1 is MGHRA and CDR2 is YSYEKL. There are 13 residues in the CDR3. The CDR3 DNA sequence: TGCGCCAGCAGCCCGCGTGAGGAGTACGAGCAGTACTTC. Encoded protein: CASSPREEYEQYF.

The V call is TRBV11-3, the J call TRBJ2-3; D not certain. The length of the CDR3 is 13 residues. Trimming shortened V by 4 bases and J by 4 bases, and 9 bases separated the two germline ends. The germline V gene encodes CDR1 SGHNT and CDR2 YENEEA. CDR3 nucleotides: TGTGCCAGCAGCTCCGTGTGGGCAGATACGCAGTATTTT. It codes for CASSSVWADTQYF.

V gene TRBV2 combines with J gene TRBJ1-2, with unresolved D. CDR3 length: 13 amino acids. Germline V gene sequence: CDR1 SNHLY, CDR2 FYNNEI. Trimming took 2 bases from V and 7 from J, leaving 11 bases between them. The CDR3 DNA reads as TGTGCCAGCAGTGAAATCCTAGAGGGTGGCTACACCTTC. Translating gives CASSEILEGGYTF.

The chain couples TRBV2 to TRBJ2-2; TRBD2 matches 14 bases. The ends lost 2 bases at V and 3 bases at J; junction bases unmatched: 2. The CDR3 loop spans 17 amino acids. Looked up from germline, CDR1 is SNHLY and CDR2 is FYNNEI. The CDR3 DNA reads TGTGCCAGCAGTGAACGGGGACTAGCGGGAGACACCGGGGAGCTGTTTTTT. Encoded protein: CASSERGLAGDTGELFF.

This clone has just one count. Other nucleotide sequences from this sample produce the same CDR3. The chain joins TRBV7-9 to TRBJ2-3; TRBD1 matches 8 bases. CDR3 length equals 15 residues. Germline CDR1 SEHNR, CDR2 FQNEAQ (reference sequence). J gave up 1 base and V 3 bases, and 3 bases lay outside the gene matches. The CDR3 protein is CASSFLQGGTDTQYF. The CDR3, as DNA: TGTGCCAGCAGCTTCCTACAGGGGGGCACAGATACGCAGTATTTT.

CDR3 DNA sequence: TGTGCCAGCAGCTTAAGGGACAGAAGAGAGACCCAGTACTTC. This sequence encodes CASSLRDRRETQYF. This rearrangement joins TRBV13 to TRBJ2-5, with TRBD1 matching over 7 bases. CDR3 length: 14 residues. Germline trimming cut 2 bases from V and 4 bases from J; bases unmatched to any gene: 4. Germline CDR1 and CDR2: PRHDT and FYEKMQ (reference sequence).

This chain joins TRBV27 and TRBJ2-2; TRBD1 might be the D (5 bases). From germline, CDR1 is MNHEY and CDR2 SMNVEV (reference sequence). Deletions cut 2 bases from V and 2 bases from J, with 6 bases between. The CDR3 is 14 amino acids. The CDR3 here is CASSLQGNTGELFF. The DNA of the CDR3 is TGTGCCAGCAGTTTACAGGGAAACACCGGGGAGCTGTTTTTT.

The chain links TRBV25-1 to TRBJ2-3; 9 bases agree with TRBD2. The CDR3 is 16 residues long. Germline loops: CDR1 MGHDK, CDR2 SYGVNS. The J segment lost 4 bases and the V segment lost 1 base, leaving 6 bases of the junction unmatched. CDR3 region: CASSEWREGRADTQYF. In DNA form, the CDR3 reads TGTGCCAGCAGTGAATGGCGGGAGGGCCGGGCAGATACGCAGTATTTT.

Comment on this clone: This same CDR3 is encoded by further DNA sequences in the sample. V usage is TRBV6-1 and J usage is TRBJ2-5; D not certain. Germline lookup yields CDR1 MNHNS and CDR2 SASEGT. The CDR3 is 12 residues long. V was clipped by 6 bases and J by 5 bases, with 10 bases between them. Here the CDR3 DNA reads TGTGCCAGCAGCGCTTTTCAGGAGACCCAGTACTTC. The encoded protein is CASSAFQETQYF.

This chain's CDR3 is CASSESRGSSYEQYF. The CDR3 region has the DNA TGTGCCAGCAGTGAGTCGCGGGGGAGCTCCTACGAGCAGTACTTC. This rearrangement joins TRBV25-1 to TRBJ2-7, with 7 bases that match TRBD2. This CDR3 is built from 15 residues. V lost 3 bases, J lost 0 bases, and 5 bases stayed unmatched. Per germline, CDR1 MGHDK and CDR2 SYGVNS.

The CDR3 DNA reads as TGTGCCAGCAGTGAAGGGGGACAGGGAATCTACGAGCAGTACTTC. As protein: CASSEGGQGIYEQYF. The gene calls are TRBV6-1 and TRBJ2-7; TRBD1 matches at 9 bases. This CDR3 contains 15 residues. Trimming removed 1 base from V and 3 bases from J; junction bases left unmatched: 4. The V gene's germline CDR1 is MNHNS and CDR2 SASEGT.

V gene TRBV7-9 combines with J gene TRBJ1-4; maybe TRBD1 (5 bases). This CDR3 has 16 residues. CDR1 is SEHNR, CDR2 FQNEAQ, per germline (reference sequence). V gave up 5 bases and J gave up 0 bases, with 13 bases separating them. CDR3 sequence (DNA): TGTGCCAGCAGCGCGTTGGACACCGCAACTAATGAAAAACTGTTTTTT. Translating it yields CASSALDTATNEKLFF. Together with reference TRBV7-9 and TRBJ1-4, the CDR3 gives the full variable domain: DTGVSQNPRHKITKRGQNVTFRCDPISEHNRLYWYRQTLGQGPEFLTYFQNEAQLEKSRLLSDRFSAERPKGSFSTLEIQRTEQGDSAMYLCASSALDTATNEKLFFGSGTQLSVL.

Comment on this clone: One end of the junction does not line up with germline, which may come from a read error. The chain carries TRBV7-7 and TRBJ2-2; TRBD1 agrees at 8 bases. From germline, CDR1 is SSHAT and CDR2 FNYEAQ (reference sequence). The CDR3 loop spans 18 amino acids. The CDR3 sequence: CASSLVVRDRGNGGELFF. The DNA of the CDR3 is TGTGCTAGCAGCTTAGTAGTCCGAGACAGGGGAAATGGCGGGGAGCTGTTTTTT.

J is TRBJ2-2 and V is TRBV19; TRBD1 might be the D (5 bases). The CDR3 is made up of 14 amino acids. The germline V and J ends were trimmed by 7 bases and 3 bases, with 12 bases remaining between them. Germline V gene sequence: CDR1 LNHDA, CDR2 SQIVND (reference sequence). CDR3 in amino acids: CASKGKGDTGELFF. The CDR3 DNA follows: TGTGCCAGTAAGGGAAAAGGGGACACCGGGGAGCTGTTTTTT.

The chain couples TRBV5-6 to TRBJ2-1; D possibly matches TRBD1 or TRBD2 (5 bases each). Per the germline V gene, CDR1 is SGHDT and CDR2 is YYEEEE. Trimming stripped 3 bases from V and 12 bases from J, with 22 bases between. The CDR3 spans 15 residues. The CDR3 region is CASSYIQDWNSGQFF. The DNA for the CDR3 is TGTGCCAGCAGCTATATACAGGACTGGAATTCTGGGCAGTTCTTC.

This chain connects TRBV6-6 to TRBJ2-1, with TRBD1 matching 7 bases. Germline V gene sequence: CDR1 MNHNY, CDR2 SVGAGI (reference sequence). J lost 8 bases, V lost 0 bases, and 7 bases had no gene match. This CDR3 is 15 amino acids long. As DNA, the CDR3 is TGTGCCAGCAGTTACTCGACAGGGATTCTCGATGAGCAGTTCTTC. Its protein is CASSYSTGILDEQFF.

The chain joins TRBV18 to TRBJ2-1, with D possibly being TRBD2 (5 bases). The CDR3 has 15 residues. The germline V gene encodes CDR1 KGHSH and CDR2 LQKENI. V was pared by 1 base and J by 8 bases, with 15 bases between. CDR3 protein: CASSPRPREHDEQFF. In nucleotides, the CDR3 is TGTGCCAGCTCACCACGACCAAGGGAGCACGATGAGCAGTTCTTC.

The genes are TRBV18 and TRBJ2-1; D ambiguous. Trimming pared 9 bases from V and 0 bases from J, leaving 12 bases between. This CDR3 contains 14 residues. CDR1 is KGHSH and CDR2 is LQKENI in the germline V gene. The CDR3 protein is CASRQEFSYNEQFF. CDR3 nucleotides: TGTGCCAGTCGCCAGGAGTTCTCCTACAATGAGCAGTTCTTC.

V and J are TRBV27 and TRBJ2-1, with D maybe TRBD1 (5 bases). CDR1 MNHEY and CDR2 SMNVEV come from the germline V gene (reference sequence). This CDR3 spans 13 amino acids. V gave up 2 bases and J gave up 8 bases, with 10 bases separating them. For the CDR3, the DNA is TGTGCCAGCAGTTTAGGCAGGGTAGATGAGCAGTTCTTC. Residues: CASSLGRVDEQFF.